The clone carrying this T cell receptor (beta chain) was found once. Profiling relied on immunoSEQ multiplex PCR, and the TCRdb table lists in-frame clones only, not all of them. The top ten hold 0.2% to 0.25% of the sample, which has over 750,000 clones, just over 95% seen once. These data originate in a study of shared clonotypes between healthy human individuals. Terminally differentiated effector memory CD45RA+ cells were excluded from the naive CD8 cells, which were CD45RO-negative and positively selected for CCR7. CDR3 length: 14 residues. The germline V gene has CDR1 MNHEY and CDR2 SVGAGI. V shed 5 bases and J shed 7 bases, with 15 bases lying between them.

This receptor was taken from a man aged 25 to 40 in good health. This chain uses TRBV6-5 with TRBJ2-1; weak D call: TRBD2 (6 bases). Sequencing was carried out using naive CD8+ T cells sorted from blood. The CDR3 DNA is TGTGCCAGCAGTCCCGGGGGACGAGGGAATGAGCAGTTCTTC. As protein: CASSPGGRGNEQFF.